The clone carrying this T cell receptor beta chain came up a few times. These data come from a study of blood T cell repertoires in COVID-19. Trimming removed 3 bases at V and 4 bases at J, with 14 bases between. CDR3 length equals 14 residues. Germline-derived CDR1 and CDR2 are SQVTM and ANQGSEA. Clones were sequenced by immunoSEQ multiplex PCR, and TCRdb holds only the in-frame ones, with some missing. The sample includes roughly 89,000 clones, 80% of them seen just once. The sequencing sample was made of peripheral blood. This TCR came from a woman in her 70s with acute or convalescent COVID-19. The chain couples TRBV29-1 to TRBJ2-3; D may be TRBD2 (6 bases). Written as DNA, the CDR3 is TGCAGCGTTGAGGAGGGGTTACTGGCAGATACGCAGTATTTT. Protein: CSVEEGLLADTQYF.